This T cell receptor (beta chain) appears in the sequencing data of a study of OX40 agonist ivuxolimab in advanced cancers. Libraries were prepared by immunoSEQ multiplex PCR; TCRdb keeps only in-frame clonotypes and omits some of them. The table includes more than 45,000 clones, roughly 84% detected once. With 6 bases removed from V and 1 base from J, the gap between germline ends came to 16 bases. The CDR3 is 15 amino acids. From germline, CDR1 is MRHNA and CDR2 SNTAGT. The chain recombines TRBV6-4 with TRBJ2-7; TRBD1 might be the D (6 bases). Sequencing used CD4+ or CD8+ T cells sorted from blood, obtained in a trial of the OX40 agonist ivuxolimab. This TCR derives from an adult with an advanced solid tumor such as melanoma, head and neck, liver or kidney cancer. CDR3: CASRTGVRESYEQYF. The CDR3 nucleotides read TGTGCCAGCAGGACAGGAGTTCGGGAATCCTACGAGCAGTACTTC.